This TCR beta chain was sequenced during a study of cytomegalovirus exposure and HLA in healthy donors. Overall study context: The Caucasian-associated ancestry cluster contained 81% of the roughly 390 genotyped donors. Study conclusions and caveats: A few CMV-associated chains proved CMV antigen-specific in vitro. While the bulk of TCR sequences proved rare, some public TCRs turned up in many donors.

Primers: 60 Vbeta forward and 13 Jbeta reverse. Produced via immunoSEQ multiplex PCR; TCRdb's table is partial and in-frame only. The table shows about 130,000 clones, with about 83% occurring only once. Donors had nominal health at sampling but likely had unrecorded immune exposures. V lost 3 bases, J lost 5 bases, and 8 bases lay in between. The germline CDR1 and CDR2 sequences are PRHDT and FYEKMQ (reference sequence). The CDR3 covers 13 residues. In the case of this clone: Its antigen is not known.

This chain links TRBV13 with TRBJ2-1; perhaps TRBD1 as D (6 bases). This TCR derives from a girl aged 2 to 10 in good health and CMV-seronegative. Specimen: PBMCs. DNA for the CDR3: TGTGCCAGCAGCTTCTGGGACAACAATGAGCAGTTCTTC. It codes for CASSFWDNNEQFF.